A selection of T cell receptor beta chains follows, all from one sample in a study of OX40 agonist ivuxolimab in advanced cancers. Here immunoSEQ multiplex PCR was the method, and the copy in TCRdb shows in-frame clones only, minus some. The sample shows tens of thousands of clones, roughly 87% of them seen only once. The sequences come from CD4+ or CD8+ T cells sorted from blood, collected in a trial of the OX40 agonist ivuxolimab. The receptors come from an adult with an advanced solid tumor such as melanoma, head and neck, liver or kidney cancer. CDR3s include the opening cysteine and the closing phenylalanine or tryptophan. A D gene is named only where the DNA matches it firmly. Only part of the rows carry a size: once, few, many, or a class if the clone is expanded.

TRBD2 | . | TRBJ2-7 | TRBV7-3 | CASTGLAAFPSYEQYF | TGTGCCAGCACGGGACTAGCGGCCTTCCCCTCCTACGAGCAGTACTTC
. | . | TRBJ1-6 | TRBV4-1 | CASSQNGNSPLHF | TGCGCCAGCAGCCAAAACGGGAATTCACCCCTCCACTTT
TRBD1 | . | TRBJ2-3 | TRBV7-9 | CASSPGTGGTDTQYF | TGTGCCAGCAGCCCCGGGACAGGAGGAACAGATACGCAGTATTTT
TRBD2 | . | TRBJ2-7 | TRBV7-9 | CASSFSGSYEQYF | TGTGCCAGCAGCTTTAGCGGGAGTTACGAGCAGTACTTC
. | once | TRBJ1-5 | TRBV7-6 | CASSFVRGQPQHF | TGTGCCAGCAGCTTCGTAAGGGGTCAGCCCCAGCATTTT
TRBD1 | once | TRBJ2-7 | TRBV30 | CAGRPGTGPYEQYF | TGTGCCGGAAGGCCCGGGACAGGACCATACGAGCAGTACTTC
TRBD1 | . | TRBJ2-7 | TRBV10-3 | CAIGQGYEQYF | TGTGCCATCGGACAGGGCTACGAGCAGTACTTC
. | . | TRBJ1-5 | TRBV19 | CASSNVGMYSNQPQHF | TGTGCCAGTAGTAATGTGGGGATGTATAGCAATCAGCCCCAGCATTTT
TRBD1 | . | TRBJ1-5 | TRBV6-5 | CASTKTGVGQPQHF | TGTGCCAGCACAAAGACAGGGGTTGGTCAGCCCCAGCATTTT
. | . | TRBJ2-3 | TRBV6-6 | CASSPRQGFFADTQYF | TGTGCCAGCAGTCCCCGGCAGGGATTTTTTGCAGATACGCAGTATTTT
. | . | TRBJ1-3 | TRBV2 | CASSAYPGGNTIYF | TGTGCCAGCAGCGCGTATCCCGGCGGAAACACCATATATTTT
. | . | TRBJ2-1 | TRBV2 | CATRGSGSYNEQFF | TGTGCCACCAGGGGGAGCGGGTCCTACAATGAGCAGTTCTTC
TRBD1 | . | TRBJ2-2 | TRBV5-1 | CASKRTGGNTGELFF | TGCGCCAGCAAACGGACAGGGGGCAACACCGGGGAGCTGTTTTTT
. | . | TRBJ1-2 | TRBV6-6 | CASRTAYGYTF | TGTGCCAGCAGAACGGCCTATGGCTACACCTTC